The present T cell receptor (beta chain) was sequenced within a study of blood T cell repertoires in COVID-19. About the research overall: COVID-19 samples collected from the United States, Italy and Spain covered acute and convalescent phases. In each case, the material was cDNA or gDNA derived from T cells, B-cell-depleted T cells, or PBMCs.

The V and J ends lost 4 bases and 2 bases respectively, with 12 bases between them. Germline-derived CDR1 and CDR2 are SNHLY and FYNNEI. The CDR3 spans 14 residues. Original handling: Using reference gene primer amplification, nucleated cell counts were estimated. Sequenced by immunoSEQ multiplex PCR; TCRdb stores in-frame clones only, minus some. V and J calls and clone size are copied from that table; D and trimming were computed from the DNA. The sample holds about 65,000 clones, roughly 92% seen once. Source material: peripheral blood. This chain joins TRBV2 and TRBJ2-7, with a tentative D call TRBD2 (6 bases). The TCR was taken from a man in his sixties or seventies with active COVID-19. For the CDR3, the DNA is TGTGCCAGCAGTGGGAGGGACCGTGCCTACGAGCAGTACGTC. Its protein is CASSGRDRAYEQYV.